This T cell receptor beta chain was sequenced in a study of identical twins. TCRdb ran MiXCR on the 5' RACE reads and lists one entry per CDR3 protein. The top ten clones hold approximately 3% of a sample with some 270,000 distinct CDR3 sequences, roughly 8% of them seen once. Study-wide points: The presence of invariant MAIT and iNKT cells could partly confound analyses of zero-insertion sequences. Conclusions relied on cross-sectional statistical analysis, not following the same donors. Out-of-frame beta sequences exhibited a weaker degree of excess twin sharing.

The CDR3 extends over 15 amino acids. V gave up 4 bases and J gave up 1 base, with 13 bases separating them. CDR1 and CDR2 (germline): SQVTM, ANQGSEA. In this sample, this clonotype turned up many times. Its target is unknown. These sequences were also reported in another study, on yellow fever vaccine responses in identical twins. From that second work: It has been reported that, in twins, the vaccine T cell response seemed partly convergent and partly personalized.

The chain joins TRBV29-1 to TRBJ2-2; the D gene is possibly TRBD1 (6 bases). The receptor was isolated from a woman under 30 in good health. The source material was CD8+ T cells sorted from blood. In DNA form, the CDR3 reads TGCAGCGTTGTGGGACACGCAGAGAACACCGGGGAGCTGTTTTTT. It translates to CSVVGHAENTGELFF.